Included here is one T cell receptor (beta chain) sequence, with context. The data belong to a study of PD-1 blockade in classical Hodgkin lymphoma. Data came from immunoSEQ multiplex PCR; TCRdb stores just in-frame clones and leaves some out. The sample holds some 84,000 clones, about nine tenths seen once. Every one of the patients relapsed after autologous stem cell transplantation (brentuximab vedotin exposure was variable). This CDR3 spans 12 amino acids. The ends were cut back, 3 bases at V and 7 bases at J, with 10 bases in the middle. Germline assignment: CDR1 LNHNV and CDR2 YYDKDF (reference sequence).

The sample in question was peripheral blood mononuclear cells (PBMCs), obtained before the second cycle of nivolumab. The chain combines TRBV15 with TRBJ2-7; no clear D. The TCR originated in a human donor with classical Hodgkin lymphoma. Written as DNA, the CDR3 is TGTGCCACCAGCAGCAGACTTGGGGAGCAGTACTTC. It is translated as CATSSRLGEQYF.